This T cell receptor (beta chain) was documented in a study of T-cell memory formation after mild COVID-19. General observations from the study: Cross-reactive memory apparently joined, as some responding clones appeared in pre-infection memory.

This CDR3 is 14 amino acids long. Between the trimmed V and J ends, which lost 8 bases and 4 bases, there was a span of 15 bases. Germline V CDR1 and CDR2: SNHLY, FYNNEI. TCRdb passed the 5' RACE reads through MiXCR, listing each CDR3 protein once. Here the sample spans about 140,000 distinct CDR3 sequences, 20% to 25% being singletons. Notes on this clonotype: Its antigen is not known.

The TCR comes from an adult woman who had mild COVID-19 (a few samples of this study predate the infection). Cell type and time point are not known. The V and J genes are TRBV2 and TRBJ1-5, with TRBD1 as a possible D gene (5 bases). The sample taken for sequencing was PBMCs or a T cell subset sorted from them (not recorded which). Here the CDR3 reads CASASGPKNQPQHF. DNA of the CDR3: TGTGCCAGCGCTTCGGGGCCAAAAAATCAGCCCCAGCATTTT.